This T cell receptor beta chain was sequenced in a study of identical twins. Germline CDR1 is MDHEN and CDR2 is SYDVKM. CDR3 length equals 14 residues. V lost 5 bases, J lost 2 bases, and 12 bases lay in between. General study results and limits: The study found that models underestimated out-of-frame TCR alpha sharing in monozygotic twins.

This clonotype was seen ten or more times. The target antigen is unknown. TCRdb analysed the 5' RACE reads with MiXCR anew, one entry per CDR3 protein. The sample has 650,000 to 800,000 distinct CDR3 sequences, less than 10% seen once. These records were also assigned to another study, of yellow fever vaccine responses in identical twins.

What was sequenced was PBMCs. This TCR was recovered from a young woman in good health. The J gene is TRBJ1-1, the V gene TRBV28; no clear D. CDR3: CASSAGALNTEAFF. CDR3 nucleotides: TGTGCCAGCAGTGCAGGAGCCCTCAACACTGAAGCTTTCTTT.